This paragraph covers one T cell receptor beta chain sequence. The antigen this receptor binds is unknown. No per-base quality is available; no much larger clone lies one base away. Healthy HIV-negative adults with no recently reported acute infections or vaccinations were included as donors. Every donor was a Caucasian adult living in Nashville, Tennessee, USA. CD4+ T cells were enriched by magnetic negative selection, after which naive cells were positively selected on CD45RA and the negative fraction was taken as the memory subset. Blood was obtained by leukapheresis, after which PBMCs were separated by Ficoll-Histopaque density gradient centrifugation and cryopreserved in liquid nitrogen vapor phase. Analytical flow cytometry was used to check the purity and quantity of each magnetically sorted T cell population. Genomic DNA was isolated from each sorted fraction and quantified by UV absorbance on a Nanodrop 2000c.

This sample is part of a study of shared clonotypes between healthy human individuals (dated by TCRdb to 2018 to 2021). In terms of the full investigation: A few men and a couple of women, aged 18 to 49 years, made up the cohort. For each donor, CD4 naive and CD4 memory were each given three plates, CD8 naive was given two plates, and CD8 memory was given one plate. To estimate repertoire size and how much clonotype sharing occurs between individuals, the study deeply sequenced the blood TCR repertoires of five healthy adults. To increase sequencing depth and limit assay-specific biases, different laboratories used diverse techniques to prepare libraries and sequence TCR repertoires. Between about 0.8 and 9 billion PBMCs per donor were obtained by leukapheresis.

Using the deep immunoSEQ assay, TCR CDR3 regions were amplified from genomic DNA by multiplex PCR. Extracted genomic DNA from each cell subset was distributed evenly across all wells of several immunoSEQ 96-well plates, and each plate was treated as a replicate. For sorted subsets, about 200 ng genomic DNA, equal to approximately 30,000 T cell genomes, was loaded into each replicate PCR. Purified libraries were measured with a Qubit 3.0 fluorometer, size-checked on a Bioanalyzer 2100, and measured again with the KAPA Library Quantification kit. Every immunoSEQ 96-well plate was sequenced on a dedicated single-read 150-cycle Illumina NextSeq 550 flow cell. In the source study's methods: Because only junctional sequences without quality scores were contained in the immunoSEQ output, filtering matching that applied to full-length reads could not be performed. Sequences were annotated with PyIR, a Python wrapper for IgBLAST v1.9, using IMGT germline references to assign V/J genes and CDR3. Reads with weak V/J assignments (E-value above 1e-6), missing CDR3, stop codons, out-of-frame junctions, or ambiguous translated residues were removed. V3J clonotypes were defined as sequences sharing the same inferred V gene, J gene, and CDR3 amino acid sequence. Percentage overlap between repertoires was calculated by dividing the number of shared unique clonotypes by the size of the smaller repertoire. Three approaches were used to assess repertoire richness: RTK rarefaction, the Chao1 estimator, and Recon v2.1 estimates of unobserved clonotypes. Generation probabilities were computed with OLGA for all TCRbeta clonotypes obtained by the gDNA method from a few donors. Imported from immuneACCESS, the table was reduced by TCRdb to in-frame sequences with V and J called. These copies leave out some clones; in studies compared against another copy, an unresolved V gene accounts for under half, and the cause of the remainder is not known. The D gene and trimming were derived from the DNA, and the V and J assignments and clone size from that table. The sample data list around 1.1 million clones, and approximately 75% of these were observed just once. The ten most abundant clones make up 0.85% to 1% of the sample.

From the cysteine through the phenylalanine, the CDR3 covers 15 amino acids. The CDR3 DNA has 45 bases and is translated from base 1. In the germline V gene, CDR1 corresponds to KGHSH and CDR2 to LQKENI. V is cut by 6 bases and J by 8 bases, and the space between the germline ends is 22 bases. What the research found in general, with its limitations: Incomplete sequencing was indicated by rarefaction of sorted-subset datasets, despite the large sequencing depth. Clonotypes shared by all four sorted-subset donors showed higher generation probabilities than non-shared clonotypes. Based on pairwise subsampling, the degree of clonotype sharing among donors was expected to be affected by sequencing depth. When several donors were compared, the shared fraction of clonotypes was about 5% for naive CD4, around 3.6% for naive CD8, 2.3% for memory CD4, and about 0.36% for memory CD8. The small number of donors limited the genetic and exposure-history diversity represented. Sampling was restricted to blood, and TCR repertoires in tissue are likely to differ from TCR repertoires in blood. Naive subsets generally had larger estimated clonotype richness than memory subsets did.

This chain is built from TRBV18 and TRBJ1-2, with no D gene named confidently. This receptor was taken from a man between 18 and 29 years old in good health. Some clones in this sample may be carry-over from other donors' samples. Sequencing was carried out using memory CD4+ T cells from PBMCs. The cell subset or site tag for this specimen amounts to: CD45RA-negative fraction. The CDR3 in this case is CASSILGGEVQGYTF. The nucleotide sequence reads as follows: TGTGCCAGCTCGATCCTGGGCGGGGAGGTGCAAGGCTACACCTTC.